The 28 T cell receptor beta chains given below trace back to one sample, sequenced in a study of T cells in Graves' hyperthyroidism and ophthalmopathy. RNA transcripts served as the template for amplifying TCR beta CDR3 regions. A first-round RT-PCR of the TCR CDR3 used the HTBI primer set. TCRdb re-derived calls from the multiplex PCR reads in MiXCR, one entry per CDR3 protein. In the table there are about 290,000 distinct CDR3 sequences, roughly 15% of which are singletons. The sequencing sample was made of blood. The receptor source for this set is a woman aged 40 to 50 with Graves' hyperthyroidism.

This clonotype was observed many times. V and J are TRBV4-1 and TRBJ1-2; D is unclear. The germline gives CDR1 MGHRA, CDR2 YSYEKL. V was trimmed by 0 bases and J by 5 bases, leaving 10 bases between them. This CDR3 contains 14 residues. In DNA form, the CDR3 reads TGCGCCAGCAGCCAAGATCTGTCAGGTTATGGCTACACCTTC. It specifies CASSQDLSGYGYTF.

This clonotype was counted ten times or more. The chain uses TRBV3-1 and TRBJ1-1; TRBD1 might be the D (5 bases). CDR1 is LGHDT, CDR2 YNNKEL, per germline (reference sequence). Trimming took 0 bases from V and 4 from J, leaving 12 bases between them. The CDR3 contains 15 residues. CDR3 DNA: TGTGCCAGCAGCCAAGAAGCAAGTCAGGGCACTGAAGCTTTCTTT. This encodes CASSQEASQGTEAFF. Using reference TRBV3-1 and TRBJ1-1 for the parts outside the CDR3, the full variable domain is DTAVSQTPKYLVTQMGNDKSIKCEQNLGHDTMYWYKQDSKKFLKIMFSYNNKELIINETVPNRFSPKSPDKAHLNLHINSLELGDSAVYFCASSQEASQGTEAFFGQGTRLTVV.

The chain couples TRBV19 to TRBJ2-2; 9 bases match TRBD1. With 10 bases clipped from V and 9 bases from J, the junction kept 9 bases outside the gene matches. Per germline, CDR1 LNHDA and CDR2 SQIVND (reference sequence). The CDR3 has 13 residues. In DNA, the CDR3 is TGTGCCACCGCACAGGGGGCCCGAAGGGAGCTGTTTTTT. Translated, it gives CATAQGARRELFF.

This clonotype was counted at least ten times. This chain joins TRBV7-3 and TRBJ1-2; D uncertain. The CDR3 runs 13 residues. The germline V gene encodes CDR1 SGHTA and CDR2 FQGTGA. The V end lost 0 bases, the J end lost 5 bases, and 7 bases lay between the germline ends. CDR3 sequence: CASSLTSDYGYTF. The DNA for the CDR3 is TGTGCCAGCAGCTTAACCTCGGATTATGGCTACACCTTC.

This clonotype was recorded many times. This chain connects TRBV20-1 to TRBJ1-5; TRBD1 might be the D (5 bases). This CDR3 contains 13 residues. V shed 3 bases and J shed 4 bases, with 10 bases lying between them. The germline gives CDR1 DFQATT, CDR2 SNEGSKA (reference sequence). For the CDR3, the DNA is TGCAGTGCTAGCCTAGGGACGAATCAGCCCCAGCATTTT. Translated: CSASLGTNQPQHF.

This clonotype was observed many times. The chain employs TRBV6-1 and TRBJ1-2; D may be TRBD1 (6 bases). With 7 bases removed from V and 4 bases from J, the gap between germline ends came to 16 bases. The CDR3 spans 14 residues. Germline V gene sequence: CDR1 MNHNS, CDR2 SASEGT. The CDR3 sequence is CASTQGGLGYGYTF. The CDR3 DNA is TGTGCCAGCACCCAAGGGGGTTTAGGCTATGGCTACACCTTC.

This clonotype came up many times. The chain joins TRBV2 to TRBJ2-2; 10 bases are a match to TRBD2. Germline V lookup: CDR1 SNHLY, CDR2 FYNNEI. This CDR3 region has 16 residues. V was clipped by 10 bases and J by 6 bases; unmatched bases: 14. CDR3 sequence (DNA): TGTGCCACCAGGGGGACTAGCGACCCGGAATCCGGGGAGCTGTTTTTT. Encoded protein: CATRGTSDPESGELFF.

As for this clonotype: A much larger clone lies a single base off, so this may be a read error. This chain uses TRBV2 with TRBJ1-2; D is possibly TRBD1 (6 bases). CDR3 length: 15 amino acids. V shed 6 bases and J shed 7 bases, with 21 bases lying between them. Germline CDR1 and CDR2: SNHLY and FYNNEI. The CDR3 sequence: CASRDRTAFSCGYTF. CDR3 in DNA: TGTGCCAGCAGAGACCGGACAGCTTTTAGCTGTGGCTACACCTTC.

In its sample, this clonotype was seen a few times. The chain couples TRBV15 to TRBJ1-5; D possibly corresponds to TRBD1 (6 bases). The CDR3 has 15 residues. Germline V gene lookup returns CDR1 LNHNV and CDR2 YYDKDF (reference sequence). Between the trimmed V and J ends, which lost 2 bases and 7 bases, there was a span of 15 bases. The DNA of the CDR3 is TGTGCCACCAGCAGAAGCCGGACCGGGGGCCAGCCCCAGCATTTT. Its protein is CATSRSRTGGQPQHF.

Notes on this clonotype: With a much larger clone just one base away, this may be a read error. V is TRBV2 and J is TRBJ1-5, with unresolved D. CDR3 length: 12 amino acids. The germline gives CDR1 SNHLY, CDR2 FYNNEI. The CDR3 DNA follows: TGTGCCGGCAGTCCTCTGGCTGGTTCCCAGCATTTT. Its protein is CAGSPLAGSQHF.

Concerning this clonotype itself: A much larger clone sits a single nucleotide away, making a read error possible. The chain has TRBV5-1 and TRBJ2-3; 13 bases line up with TRBD2. V gave up 4 bases and J gave up 5 bases; unmatched junction bases: 7. The germline V gene has CDR1 SGHRS and CDR2 YFSETQ. The CDR3 contains 16 residues. The CDR3 DNA is TGCGCCAGCAGCCCCCGGACTAGCGGGGGTGTAGATACGCAGTATTTT. It encodes CASSPRTSGGVDTQYF.

This clonotype has a count of ten or more. The chain recombines TRBV29-1 with TRBJ1-2, with D possibly matching TRBD1 (6 bases). The CDR3 consists of 15 residues. Per germline, CDR1 SQVTM and CDR2 ANQGSEA. Trimming took off 4 bases at V and 1 base at J, with 16 bases between the two ends. The CDR3 spells CSVGNAGVLNYGYTF. CDR3 coding DNA: TGCAGCGTTGGAAATGCAGGGGTTCTTAACTATGGCTACACCTTC.

The CDR3 DNA reads TGTGCCAGCAGCTTAGGTGGAGGGCGTGGGGCCAACGTCCTGACTTTC. Amino acid sequence: CASSLGGGRGANVLTF. The chain joins TRBV7-6 to TRBJ2-6; maybe TRBD2 (6 bases). CDR3 size: 16 residues. Trimming shortened V by 1 base and J by 3 bases, and 10 bases separated the two germline ends. Germline V gene sequence: CDR1 SGHVS, CDR2 FNYEAQ.

At least ten counts were recorded for this clonotype. V and J are TRBV7-9 and TRBJ2-1, with D uncertain. Germline V CDR1 and CDR2: SEHNR, FQNEAQ (reference sequence). The CDR3 loop spans 10 amino acids. Trimming took off 4 bases at V and 9 bases at J, with 4 bases between the two ends. The DNA of the CDR3 is TGTGCCAGCAGCTCCGTTGAGCAGTTCTTC. The encoded protein is CASSSVEQFF.

This clonotype was seen repeatedly, ten times or more. The V gene is TRBV20-1, the J gene TRBJ2-3; D not certain. The CDR3 has 13 residues. The germline CDR1 and CDR2 sequences are DFQATT and SNEGSKA (reference sequence). V lost 2 bases, J lost 4 bases, and 10 bases lay in between. For the CDR3, the DNA is TGCAGTGCTAGACACCGTTTCGCAGATACGCAGTATTTT. Amino acids: CSARHRFADTQYF.

A few counts support this clonotype. V and J are TRBV7-9 and TRBJ2-4, with D uncertain. Germline V CDR1 and CDR2: SEHNR, FQNEAQ (reference sequence). CDR3 length: 14 amino acids. V lost 4 bases, J lost 2 bases, and 9 bases lay in between. The CDR3 DNA sequence: TGTGCCAGCAGCTCCGACAAAACCAAAAACATTCAGTACTTC. Protein sequence: CASSSDKTKNIQYF.

This clonotype was detected ten times or more. Written as DNA, the CDR3 is TGTGCCAGCAGTTTCTTAGGGACTGGGAACCAAGAGACCCAGTACTTC. Amino acid sequence: CASSFLGTGNQETQYF. J is TRBJ2-5 and V is TRBV28; possible D gene TRBD2, 6 bases. The CDR3 consists of 16 residues. Germline CDR1 is MDHEN and CDR2 is SYDVKM. V lost 3 bases and J lost 0, with 14 bases in between. Drawing the rest from reference TRBV28 and TRBJ2-5, the complete variable domain is DVKVTQSSRYLVKRTGEKVFLECVQDMDHENMFWYRQDPGLGLRLIYFSYDVKMKEKGDIPEGYSVSREKKERFSLILESASTNQTSMYLCASSFLGTGNQETQYFGPGTRLLVL.

In this sample, this clonotype turned up many times. The genes are TRBV2 and TRBJ2-5, with 8 bases that match TRBD1. Trimming at V came to 7 bases and at J to 5 bases, leaving 3 bases not matched to a gene. Germline CDR1 SNHLY, CDR2 FYNNEI. The CDR3 spans 12 residues. As DNA, the CDR3 is TGTGCCAGCACCCGACAGGGGGAGACCCAGTACTTC. Translation: CASTRQGETQYF.

This clonotype was seen many times. The chain carries TRBV11-2 and TRBJ2-7; 7 nucleotides agree with TRBD2. The CDR3 is 15 residues long. Germline values: CDR1 SGHAT, CDR2 FQNNGV. V dropped 1 base and J dropped 2; count of bases not matched to a gene: 5. CDR3 in amino acids: CASSLARGSTYEQYF. The CDR3 region has the DNA TGTGCCAGCAGCTTAGCCCGCGGGAGTACCTACGAGCAGTACTTC. Variable domain in full (rest from reference TRBV11-2 and TRBJ2-7): EAGVAQSPRYKIIEKRQSVAFWCNPISGHATLYWYQQILGQGPKLLIQFQNNGVVDDSQLPKDRFSAERLKGVDSTLKIQPAKLEDSAVYLCASSLARGSTYEQYFGPGTRLTVT.

The V and J genes are TRBV29-1 and TRBJ2-2, with D uncertain. Germline V lookup: CDR1 SQVTM, CDR2 ANQGSEA. The CDR3 consists of 14 residues. Trimming took off 4 bases at V and 2 bases at J, with 11 bases between the two ends. CDR3 DNA: TGCAGCGTTGTGGCAGCACCCAACACCGGGGAGCTGTTTTTT. Its translation: CSVVAAPNTGELFF.

This clonotype was seen at least ten times. This rearrangement joins TRBV7-2 to TRBJ1-5; no reliable D call. Germline V lookup: CDR1 SGHTA, CDR2 FQGNSA. V lost 2 bases and J lost 3, with 8 bases in between. The CDR3 sequence is 14 residues long. CDR3 DNA: TGTGCCAGCAGCTTATCATATTTCAATCAGCCCCAGCATTTT. This gives the protein CASSLSYFNQPQHF. Looking up the rest from reference TRBV7-2 and TRBJ1-5 gives the full variable domain: GAGVSQSPSNKVTEKGKDVELRCDPISGHTALYWYRQSLGQGLEFLIYFQGNSAPDKSGLPSDRFSAERTGGSVSTLTIQRTQQEDSAVYLCASSLSYFNQPQHFGDGTRLSIL.

At least ten counts were recorded for this clonotype. The rearrangement links TRBV7-9 to TRBJ2-5; TRBD1 agrees at 7 bases. Germline loops: CDR1 SEHNR, CDR2 FQNEAQ (reference sequence). The V and J ends lost 5 bases and 5 bases, in that order; junction bases with no gene match: 5. The CDR3 runs to 13 residues. The CDR3 bases are TGTGCCAGCAGCGGGACAGCATGGGAGACCCAGTACTTC. Translation gives CASSGTAWETQYF.

This clonotype was counted ten times or more. V usage is TRBV10-1 and J usage is TRBJ2-7; no definite D call. The V end was cut by 3 bases, the J end by 2 bases, with 8 bases between. This CDR3 is built from 13 residues. Germline loops: CDR1 WNHNN, CDR2 SYGVQD (reference sequence). CDR3: CASSEDRTYEQYF. The CDR3 nucleotides are TGCGCCAGCAGTGAAGACCGAACCTACGAGCAGTACTTC.

The chain has TRBV6-1 and TRBJ2-2; D gene ambiguous. The germline V and J ends were trimmed by 6 bases and 6 bases, with 11 bases remaining between them. CDR1 is MNHNS and CDR2 is SASEGT in the germline V gene. The CDR3 is 13 amino acids. For the CDR3, the DNA is TGTGCCAGCAGAAGAGGCCTAGCCGGGGAGCTGTTTTTT. The encoded protein is CASRRGLAGELFF.

This rearrangement joins TRBV28 to TRBJ2-1, with 14 nucleotides matching TRBD2. V lost 5 bases, J lost 5 bases, and 8 bases stayed unmatched. Germline V lookup: CDR1 MDHEN, CDR2 SYDVKM. The CDR3 spans 17 residues. DNA for the CDR3: TGTGCCAGCAGTCCAGGGACTAGCGGGAGTTTGGACAATGAGCAGTTCTTC. It translates to CASSPGTSGSLDNEQFF.

Details on this clonotype: A much larger clone lies a single base off, so this may be a read error. This chain connects TRBV5-1 to TRBJ2-3; 10 bases line up with TRBD2. The CDR3 loop spans 16 amino acids. Germline V CDR1 and CDR2: SGHRS, YFSETQ. The CDR3 coding sequence is TGCGCCCGCAGCTTAAATCTAGCGGGAGGCACAGATACGCAGTATTTT. Amino acids: CARSLNLAGGTDTQYF.

This clonotype was counted at least ten times. This rearrangement joins TRBV2 to TRBJ1-5; 8 bases map to TRBD1. The V gene's germline CDR1 is SNHLY and CDR2 FYNNEI. The CDR3 has 13 amino acids. J was trimmed by 4 bases and V by 11 bases; bases with no gene match: 7. CDR3: CAGRQGRNQPQHF. CDR3 nucleotide sequence: TGTGCCGGGCGACAGGGGAGAAATCAGCCCCAGCATTTT.

This clonotype was counted at least ten times. This rearrangement joins TRBV7-2 to TRBJ2-7; D might be TRBD1 (6 bases). The CDR3 runs 14 residues. Germline assignment: CDR1 SGHTA and CDR2 FQGNSA. Trimming pared 5 bases from V and 6 bases from J, leaving 17 bases between. The CDR3 nucleotides are TGTGCCAGCAGCCGGAACACAGGGACCCTCGAGCAGTACTTC. Its protein is CASSRNTGTLEQYF. The full variable domain, rest sourced from reference TRBV7-2 and TRBJ2-7, is GAGVSQSPSNKVTEKGKDVELRCDPISGHTALYWYRQSLGQGLEFLIYFQGNSAPDKSGLPSDRFSAERTGGSVSTLTIQRTQQEDSAVYLCASSRNTGTLEQYFGPGTRLTVT.